These T cell receptor beta chains were read from a single sample in a study of identical twins. Via MiXCR, TCRdb re-called the 5' RACE reads, giving one row per CDR3 protein. The sample lists approximately 620,000 distinct CDR3 sequences; around 8.6% were seen once. The sample also formed part of further work on yellow fever vaccine responses in identical twins.

Input material: PBMCs. These receptors originate from a woman in her late teens or twenties in good health. The CDR3 runs from the conserved cysteine through the conserved F or W. Fields, in order: V gene, D gene, J gene, clone size, CDR3 DNA, CDR3 protein. A D gene is named only where the DNA matches it firmly. Rows give clone size only sometimes, using once, few, many, or a class for an expanded clone.

TRBV5-4	TRBD1	TRBJ2-1	few	TGTGCCAGCAGCGTGGGACAGAGGGATGAGCAGTTCTTC	CASSVGQRDEQFF
TRBV2	-	TRBJ2-5	few	TGTGCCACAACCTTACAGGGTGAGAGGGAGACCCAGTACTTC	CATTLQGERETQYF
TRBV10-3	TRBD1	TRBJ2-7	-	TGTGCCATCAGGATTCAGGGGGCGGACGAGCAGTACTTC	CAIRIQGADEQYF
TRBV12-3/TRBV12-4	-	TRBJ1-2	few	TGTGCCAGCAATCCCCGGACAGAGGCCGTCTATGGCTACACCTTC	CASNPRTEAVYGYTF
TRBV27	-	TRBJ1-1	few	TGTGCCAGCAGCTTCGGGGCGGATTTAACTGAAGCTTTCTTT	CASSFGADLTEAFF
TRBV29-1	TRBD2	TRBJ2-3	many	TGCAGCGTGTGCCCGAGCGGGAGGGCGGCAGATACGCAGTATTTT	CSVCPSGRAADTQYF
TRBV30	-	TRBJ1-1	-	TGTGCCTGCCTCAGGTTGAGGGAAGCTTTCTTT	CACLRLREAFF
TRBV6-5	-	TRBJ1-5	-	TGTGCCAGCAGTTACGGTACCGGGACAAATAGCAATCAGCCCCAGCATTTT	CASSYGTGTNSNQPQHF
TRBV29-1	TRBD1	TRBJ1-4	-	TGCAGCGTCTCTCCAGGACAGGGGGCGCATGAAAAACTGTTTTTT	CSVSPGQGAHEKLFF
TRBV10-3	-	TRBJ2-7	many	TGTGCCATCAGTGGAAGTGAACCCTACGAGCAGTACTTC	CAISGSEPYEQYF
TRBV7-9	TRBD1	TRBJ1-4	-	TGTGCCAGCAGCTTAGGAGCTGGGACAGAATTGTTTTTT	CASSLGAGTELFF
TRBV7-9	-	TRBJ1-6	many	TGTGCCAGCAGCTTAAGAGGGACGGGGACACCCCTCCACTTT	CASSLRGTGTPLHF
TRBV20-1	-	TRBJ2-1	-	TGCAGCGCCGTGGAAGGGTCCCTAGGAGGCTACAATGAGCAGTTCTTC	CSAVEGSLGGYNEQFF
TRBV14	TRBD1	TRBJ2-4	few	TGTGCCAGCAGCCCCGCTCTCGGACAGGGACAAAAAAACATTCAGTACTTC	CASSPALGQGQKNIQYF
TRBV20-1	TRBD2	TRBJ2-3	-	TGCAGTGCTAGCGGACTAGCGGGGGGCACAGATACGCAGTATTTT	CSASGLAGGTDTQYF
TRBV10-3	-	TRBJ2-3	-	TGTACCATCAGTTTGTATACACACAGGGGAGGCCACCCCACAGATACGCAGTATTTT	CTISLYTHRGGHPTDTQYF
TRBV6-1	TRBD1	TRBJ2-7	few	TGTGCCAGCAGTCAACCAGGGGGCTTATACGAGCAGTACTTC	CASSQPGGLYEQYF
TRBV12-3/TRBV12-4	-	TRBJ2-3	-	TGTGCCAGCAGGACCCTGAGCACAGATACGCAGTATTTT	CASRTLSTDTQYF
TRBV29-1	-	TRBJ2-7	few	TGCAGCGTGGGGGACTCCTTCGAGCAGTACTTC	CSVGDSFEQYF
TRBV27	-	TRBJ2-2	few	TGTGCCAGCAGTCCCCCCCCACAGGTCAACACCGGGGAGCTGTTTTTT	CASSPPPQVNTGELFF
TRBV7-8	-	TRBJ2-2	many	TGTGCCAGCAGCGAAAGGGCGAGGGGAGAGCTGTTTTTT	CASSERARGELFF
TRBV30	-	TRBJ1-4	many	TGTGCCTGGAGTCCCGGGACTTCTAATGAAAAACTGTTTTTT	CAWSPGTSNEKLFF
TRBV7-2	TRBD2	TRBJ2-1	-	TGTGCCAGCAGCCTGATCCCGGGAGGTAGGAGTGAGCAGTTCTTC	CASSLIPGGRSEQFF
TRBV11-2	-	TRBJ2-7	many	TGTGCCAGCACCAGGGGAAGAGTAACCTACTACGAGCAGTACTTC	CASTRGRVTYYEQYF
TRBV7-2	-	TRBJ2-1	-	TGTGCCAGCAGCTTAGTCCACGGCTCCTACAATGAGCAGTTCTTC	CASSLVHGSYNEQFF
TRBV6-5	TRBD2	TRBJ2-2	-	TGTGCCAGCAGTTACGGACTAGCGGGATACACCGGGGAGCTGTTTTTT	CASSYGLAGYTGELFF
TRBV7-2	-	TRBJ1-2	few	TGTGCCAGCAGCTTAGCGAGGACAGACGGCGGGGCATATGGCTACACCTTC	CASSLARTDGGAYGYTF
TRBV11-2	TRBD1	TRBJ2-2	few	TGTGCCAGCAGCTCGCGGGACAGGGGGAACACCGGGGAGCTGTTTTTT	CASSSRDRGNTGELFF
TRBV29-1	-	TRBJ2-5	many	TGCAGCGTTGAGACCCAGTACTTC	CSVETQYF
TRBV12-3/TRBV12-4	TRBD1	TRBJ1-1	many	TGTGCCAGCACCACTTGGACAGGGTCTTGGACTGAAGCTTTCTTT	CASTTWTGSWTEAFF
TRBV6-2/TRBV6-3	TRBD2	TRBJ2-1	few	TGTGCCAGCAGTTACCCGATCCTAGCGGGAGGATACAATGAGCAGTTCTTC	CASSYPILAGGYNEQFF
TRBV2	-	TRBJ2-7	-	TGTGCCAGCAGTGAATTGGGCGGATACGAGCAGTACTTC	CASSELGGYEQYF
TRBV5-5	-	TRBJ1-1	-	TGTGCCAGCAGCTTGTCCCCATCAAACCGGGTTGAAGCTTTCTTT	CASSLSPSNRVEAFF
TRBV12-3/TRBV12-4	TRBD1	TRBJ2-1	many	TGTGCCAGCAGTTTTCGCACAGGGGTTGAGCAGTTCTTC	CASSFRTGVEQFF
TRBV7-2	TRBD1	TRBJ1-2	-	TGTGCCAGCTTAACAGGGGCTAAGCCTGCCTATGGCTACACCTTC	CASLTGAKPAYGYTF
TRBV28	-	TRBJ2-7	-	TGTGCCAGCACGGGCAGTTTCTACGAGCAGTACTTC	CASTGSFYEQYF
TRBV4-2	-	TRBJ2-2	once	TGTGCCAGCGGCCAAGGAAAGAAGGCCGCGAACACCGGGGAGCTGTTTTTT	CASGQGKKAANTGELFF
TRBV5-6	-	TRBJ2-3	-	TGTGCCAGCAGCTTGAAGGTTGGTCGGAGTTTTACGCAGTATTTT	CASSLKVGRSFTQYF
TRBV4-3	-	TRBJ2-3	-	TGCGCCAGCAGCCAATCAGGGTGGGCAGATACGCAGTATTTT	CASSQSGWADTQYF
TRBV6-1	-	TRBJ2-5	-	TGTGCCAGCAGTCTCGGACAGCCACCCCCCCGGCGAGAGACCCAGTACTTC	CASSLGQPPPRRETQYF
TRBV12-3/TRBV12-4	TRBD2	TRBJ2-5	-	TGTGCCAGCAGTCACTGGGGGGGGGAGACCCAGTACTTC	CASSHWGGETQYF
TRBV5-1	TRBD1	TRBJ1-1	-	TGCGCCAGCAGCTTGGACGTTATGGGGACAGCTGAAGCTTTCTTT	CASSLDVMGTAEAFF
TRBV6-2/TRBV6-3	-	TRBJ2-7	many	TGTGCCAGAGGCATTCCTACCTACGAGCAGTACTTC	CARGIPTYEQYF
TRBV6-2/TRBV6-3	-	TRBJ2-1	few	TGTGCCAGCAGTTACTCAGGTAGCCGCAATGAGCAGTTCTTC	CASSYSGSRNEQFF
TRBV10-3	TRBD1	TRBJ2-7	many	TGTGCCATCAGTGATTTGGTCAGGGGGTTTGGGGAGCAGTACTTC	CAISDLVRGFGEQYF
TRBV3-1	TRBD1	TRBJ2-7	-	TGTGCCAGCAGCCACGGGACAGGGGTCGAGCAGTACTTC	CASSHGTGVEQYF
TRBV20-1	-	TRBJ2-3	-	TGCAGTGCTAGGGATACAGGGTCGGGCACAGATACGCAGTATTTT	CSARDTGSGTDTQYF
TRBV7-9	-	TRBJ2-7	few	TGTGCCAGCAGCTTACAGGGGCTACACTCCTACGAGCAGTACTTC	CASSLQGLHSYEQYF
TRBV4-1	TRBD1	TRBJ2-6	few	TGCGCCAGCAGCCAAGACGGGACAGACAGGGTCGGGGCCAACGTCCTGACTTTC	CASSQDGTDRVGANVLTF
TRBV2	-	TRBJ1-2	many	TGTGCCAGCAGTGAAATTATGGGTAGCTATGGCTACACCTTC	CASSEIMGSYGYTF
TRBV20-1	-	TRBJ2-7	many	TGCAGTGCGACCGAGTCCTACGAGCAGTACTTC	CSATESYEQYF
TRBV27	-	TRBJ1-1	few	TGTGCCAGCGCCCCCGGGGGAGGAAACACTGAAGCTTTCTTT	CASAPGGGNTEAFF
TRBV5-1	TRBD1	TRBJ2-4	few	TGCGCCAGCAGCCCGACAGGGGATAGAAACATTCAGTACTTC	CASSPTGDRNIQYF